This T cell receptor beta chain comes out of a study of regulatory T cells in long-lasting Graves disease. The overall study: Positive TSH receptor antibodies alongside over 5 years of antithyroid drugs were what marked Graves' disease as persistent.

To make TCR beta libraries, researchers used iRepertoire HTBI primers and Arm-PCR of CDR3 regions. TCRdb re-called the multiplex PCR reads with MiXCR, one entry per CDR3 protein. Of about 460,000 distinct CDR3 sequences in the sample, 22% were seen once. This clonotype was detected many times. Trimming cost V 3 bases and J 2 bases, with 7 bases left between them. Germline V lookup: CDR1 SNHLY, CDR2 FYNNEI. The CDR3 has 14 amino acids. As to time point: persistent/refractory GD, antithyroid drugs over 5 years with positive TRAb. The TCR library was prepared using RNA isolated from PBMCs. This material consisted of peripheral blood mononuclear cells (PBMCs), taken when the disease was refractory, from a patient treated with antithyroid drugs. The TCR comes from a female donor with Graves disease. The chain has TRBV2 and TRBJ2-2; the D is unclear. CDR3 in DNA: TGTGCCAGCAGTGAGTCTCCCAACACCGGGGAGCTGTTTTTT. Translation gives CASSESPNTGELFF.